This entry describes one T cell receptor (beta chain). Its specificity is unknown. The germline gene is not matched at one end of the junction; a read error may be the cause. This sample stems from a study of tumor-infiltrating lymphocytes in primary liver carcinoma. Study summary: Samples returned roughly 3.5 to 7.13 million productive TCRbeta reads each. Read depth did not differ significantly between tissue types. General study results and limits: Tumor samples exhibited a significantly greater top-250-clone fraction than blood samples (p = 0.039).

Each 20-30 mg portion of unsorted bulk tissue served as the source for co-extraction of RNA and DNA. Five separate regions were sampled from each tumor. With a constant-region primer, TCR beta cDNA was made from around 530 ng of total RNA. What produced the TCR beta libraries was three nested multiplex PCR rounds using slightly modified ARM-PCR. From the multiplex PCR reads, TCRdb called clonotypes with MiXCR, one entry per CDR3 protein. The data contain 20,000 to 30,000 distinct CDR3 sequences, 60% to 85% of them singletons. The sequence was collected from a man aged 35-49 years with primary liver carcinoma and hepatitis B virus infection. The sequencing input was liver tumor tissue from sampling region 3. Subset: tumor region T3, left-lateral pole.

The CDR3 reads CASTRTSGRASYNEQFF. The CDR3 DNA reads as TGTGCCAGCACCAGGACTAGCGGGAGGGCCTCCTACAATGAGCAATTCTTC. The chain joins TRBV12-3 or TRBV12-4 to TRBJ2-1, with 15 bases aligning to TRBD2. The CDR3 runs to 17 residues.